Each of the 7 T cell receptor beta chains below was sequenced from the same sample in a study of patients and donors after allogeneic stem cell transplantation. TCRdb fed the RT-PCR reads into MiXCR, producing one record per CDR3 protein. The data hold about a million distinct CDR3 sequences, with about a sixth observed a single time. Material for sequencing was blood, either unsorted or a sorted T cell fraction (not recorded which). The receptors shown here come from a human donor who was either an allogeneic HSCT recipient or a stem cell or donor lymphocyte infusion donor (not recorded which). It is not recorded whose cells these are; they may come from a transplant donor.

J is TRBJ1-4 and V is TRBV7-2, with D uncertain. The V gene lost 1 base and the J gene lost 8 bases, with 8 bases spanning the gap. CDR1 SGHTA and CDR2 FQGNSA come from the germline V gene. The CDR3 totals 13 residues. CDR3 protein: CASSLGLYEKLFF. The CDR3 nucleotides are TGTGCCAGCAGCTTAGGACTTTACGAAAAACTGTTTTTT.

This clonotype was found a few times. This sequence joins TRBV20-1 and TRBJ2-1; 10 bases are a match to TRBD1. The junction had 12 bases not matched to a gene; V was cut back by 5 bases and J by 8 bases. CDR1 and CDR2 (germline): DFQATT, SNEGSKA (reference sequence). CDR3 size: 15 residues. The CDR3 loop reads CSARQGAPSLDEQFF. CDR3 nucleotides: TGCAGTGCTCGACAGGGGGCGCCCAGTTTGGATGAGCAGTTCTTC.

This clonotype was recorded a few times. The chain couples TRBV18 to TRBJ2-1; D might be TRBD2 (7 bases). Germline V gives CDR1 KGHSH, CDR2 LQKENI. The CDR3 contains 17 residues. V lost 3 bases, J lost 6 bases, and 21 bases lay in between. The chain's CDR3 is CASSPAQPGAGANEQFF. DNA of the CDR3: TGTGCCAGCTCACCCGCCCAGCCAGGGGCGGGAGCCAATGAGCAGTTCTTC.

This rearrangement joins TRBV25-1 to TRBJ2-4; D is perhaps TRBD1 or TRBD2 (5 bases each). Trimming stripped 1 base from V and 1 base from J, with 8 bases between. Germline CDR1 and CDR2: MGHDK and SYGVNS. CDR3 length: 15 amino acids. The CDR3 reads CASSEWGNAKNIQYF. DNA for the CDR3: TGTGCCAGCAGTGAATGGGGGAACGCCAAAAACATTCAGTACTTC.

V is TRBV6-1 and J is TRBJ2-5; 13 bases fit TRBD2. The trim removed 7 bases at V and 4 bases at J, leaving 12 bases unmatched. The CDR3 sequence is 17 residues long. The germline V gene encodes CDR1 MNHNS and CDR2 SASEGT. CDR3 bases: TGTGCCAGCAATCCAGGACTAGCGGGAGTCTGGGCAGAGACCCAGTACTTC. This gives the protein CASNPGLAGVWAETQYF.

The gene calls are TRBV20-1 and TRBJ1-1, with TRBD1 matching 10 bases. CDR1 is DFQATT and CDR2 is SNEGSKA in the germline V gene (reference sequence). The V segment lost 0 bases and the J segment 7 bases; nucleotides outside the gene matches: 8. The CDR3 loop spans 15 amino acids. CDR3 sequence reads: CSARETPGQGYEAFF. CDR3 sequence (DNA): TGCAGTGCTAGAGAGACACCGGGACAGGGGTATGAAGCTTTCTTT.

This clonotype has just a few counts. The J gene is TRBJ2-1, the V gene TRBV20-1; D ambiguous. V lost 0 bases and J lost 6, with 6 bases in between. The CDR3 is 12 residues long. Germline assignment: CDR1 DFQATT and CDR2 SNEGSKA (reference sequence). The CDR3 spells CSAREGFNEQFF. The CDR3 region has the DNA TGCAGTGCTAGAGAAGGGTTCAATGAGCAGTTCTTC.